Listed below are T cell receptor beta chains from one sample, sequenced in a study of cytomegalovirus exposure and HLA in healthy donors. Here immunoSEQ multiplex PCR was the method, and the copy in TCRdb shows in-frame clones only, minus some. The sample includes 180,000 or so clones, 75% to 90% of them seen just once. The sequencing sample was made of PBMCs. The receptor source for this set is a woman in her 30s in good health and CMV-seronegative. CDR3s include the opening cysteine and the closing phenylalanine or tryptophan. Each record gives: J gene, D gene, clone size, V gene, CDR3 DNA, CDR3 protein. The D gene is left open where the match is weak. Not every row has a clone size; where given, it reads once, few, many or a size class.

j_call: TRBJ2-1
d_call: TRBD2
clone_size: -
v_call: TRBV2
cdr3_nt: TGTGCCAGCAGTGGGGACTATTTGAATGAGCAGTTCTTC
cdr3_aa: CASSGDYLNEQFF

j_call: TRBJ2-1
d_call: -
clone_size: -
v_call: TRBV5-4
cdr3_nt: TGTGCCAGCAGCTTGTCGGGGTTGGGCCCCCGGAGGAATGAGCAGTTCTTC
cdr3_aa: CASSLSGLGPRRNEQFF

j_call: TRBJ1-1
d_call: TRBD1
clone_size: -
v_call: TRBV7-9
cdr3_nt: TGTGCCAGCAGCCTAGACAGGGTGCAGATGGCTTTCTTT
cdr3_aa: CASSLDRVQMAFF

j_call: TRBJ2-2
d_call: TRBD2
clone_size: -
v_call: TRBV7-9
cdr3_nt: TGTGCCAGCAGCCCCGCCCGGACTAGCGGAGGGAACACCGGGGAGCTGTTTTTT
cdr3_aa: CASSPARTSGGNTGELFF

j_call: TRBJ1-1
d_call: -
clone_size: once
v_call: TRBV5-6
cdr3_nt: TGTGCCAGCAGCTTGCTTAGGGGTTACACTGAAGCTTTCTTT
cdr3_aa: CASSLLRGYTEAFF

j_call: TRBJ2-1
d_call: TRBD2
clone_size: few
v_call: TRBV27
cdr3_nt: TGTGCCAGCAGTCCCCTGCGGGAGGCCCTCAATGAGCAGTTCTTC
cdr3_aa: CASSPLREALNEQFF

j_call: TRBJ2-3
d_call: -
clone_size: -
v_call: TRBV27
cdr3_nt: TGTGCCAGCAGTAGAACAGGTCCTAGCACAGATACGCAGTATTTT
cdr3_aa: CASSRTGPSTDTQYF

j_call: TRBJ2-2
d_call: -
clone_size: -
v_call: TRBV5-1
cdr3_nt: TGCGCCAGCAGCCAGACACCGGGGAGTGGTGACACCGGGGAGCTGTTTTTT
cdr3_aa: CASSQTPGSGDTGELFF

j_call: TRBJ2-7
d_call: -
clone_size: -
v_call: TRBV4-1
cdr3_nt: TGCGCCAGCAGCCCAGGGGAGGGGGGCTACGAGCAGTACTTC
cdr3_aa: CASSPGEGGYEQYF

j_call: TRBJ2-4
d_call: TRBD2
clone_size: few
v_call: TRBV4-1
cdr3_nt: TGCGCCAGCAGCCAAGGGCCCCTAGCGGGGGAAAACATTCAGTACTTC
cdr3_aa: CASSQGPLAGENIQYF

j_call: TRBJ2-1
d_call: TRBD1
clone_size: -
v_call: TRBV29-1
cdr3_nt: TGCAGCGTGCTCACAGGACAGGGGTGGTTGGATGAGCAGTTCTTC
cdr3_aa: CSVLTGQGWLDEQFF

j_call: TRBJ2-5
d_call: TRBD2
clone_size: few
v_call: TRBV7-6
cdr3_nt: TGTGCCAGCAGCTTAGAGACTAGCGGGAGTCTGTATGAGACCCAGTACTTC
cdr3_aa: CASSLETSGSLYETQYF

j_call: TRBJ2-1
d_call: TRBD2
clone_size: -
v_call: TRBV7-8
cdr3_nt: TGTGCCAGCAGCTTATTGGGCGGGGGACCCTACAATGAGCAGTTCTTC
cdr3_aa: CASSLLGGGPYNEQFF

j_call: TRBJ1-2
d_call: -
clone_size: few
v_call: TRBV7-9
cdr3_nt: TGTGCCAGCCTCGGGGGTAGCAGCTATGGCTACACCTTC
cdr3_aa: CASLGGSSYGYTF

j_call: TRBJ2-7
d_call: TRBD1
clone_size: -
v_call: TRBV4-2
cdr3_nt: TGTGCCAGCAGCCATGTCAGGACAGGGGCGTCCTACGAGCAGTACTTC
cdr3_aa: CASSHVRTGASYEQYF

j_call: TRBJ2-3
d_call: TRBD1
clone_size: -
v_call: TRBV20-1
cdr3_nt: TGCAGTGCTAGCACCGGGACAGGGCAGTATTTT
cdr3_aa: CSASTGTGQYF

j_call: TRBJ2-7
d_call: -
clone_size: -
v_call: TRBV5-1
cdr3_nt: TGCGCCAGCAGCTCGGAGGGACTCTCCTCCTACGAGCAGTACTTC
cdr3_aa: CASSSEGLSSYEQYF

j_call: TRBJ2-7
d_call: TRBD2
clone_size: -
v_call: TRBV4-1
cdr3_nt: TGCGCCAGCAGCCAAAATTCGGGAGGCACCTACGAGCAGTACTTC
cdr3_aa: CASSQNSGGTYEQYF

j_call: TRBJ2-5
d_call: TRBD2
clone_size: -
v_call: TRBV11-1
cdr3_nt: TGTGCCAGCAGCTCCCGGGGGGGGATCCAAGAGACCCAGTACTTC
cdr3_aa: CASSSRGGIQETQYF